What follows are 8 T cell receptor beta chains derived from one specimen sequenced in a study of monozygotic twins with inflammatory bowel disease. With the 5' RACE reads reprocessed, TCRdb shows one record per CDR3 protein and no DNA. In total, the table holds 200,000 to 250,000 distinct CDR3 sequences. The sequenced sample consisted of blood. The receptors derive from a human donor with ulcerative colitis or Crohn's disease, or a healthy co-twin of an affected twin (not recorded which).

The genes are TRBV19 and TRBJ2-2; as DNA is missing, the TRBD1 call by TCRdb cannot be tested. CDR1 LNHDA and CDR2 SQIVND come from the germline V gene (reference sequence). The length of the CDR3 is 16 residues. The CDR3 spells CASLITGLANTGELFF.

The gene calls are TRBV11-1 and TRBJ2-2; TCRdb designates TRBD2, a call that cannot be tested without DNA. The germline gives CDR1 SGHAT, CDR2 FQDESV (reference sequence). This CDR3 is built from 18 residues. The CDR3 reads CASSSLPGTRKNTGELFF.

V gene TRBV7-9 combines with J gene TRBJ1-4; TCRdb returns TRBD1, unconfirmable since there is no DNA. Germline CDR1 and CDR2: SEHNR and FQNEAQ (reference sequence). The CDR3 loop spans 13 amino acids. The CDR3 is CAIDPGFNEKLFF.

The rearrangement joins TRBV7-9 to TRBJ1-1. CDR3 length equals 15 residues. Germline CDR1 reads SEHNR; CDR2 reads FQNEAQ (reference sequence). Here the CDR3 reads CASSSQEGQRGQAFF.

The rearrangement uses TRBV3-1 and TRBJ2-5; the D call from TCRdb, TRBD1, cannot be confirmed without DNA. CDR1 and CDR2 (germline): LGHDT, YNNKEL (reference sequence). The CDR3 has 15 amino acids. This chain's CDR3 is CASSQAGVDFSTQYF.

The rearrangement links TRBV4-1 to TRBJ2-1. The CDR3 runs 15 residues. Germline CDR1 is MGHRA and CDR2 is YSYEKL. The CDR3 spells CASRRAPHIINEQFF.

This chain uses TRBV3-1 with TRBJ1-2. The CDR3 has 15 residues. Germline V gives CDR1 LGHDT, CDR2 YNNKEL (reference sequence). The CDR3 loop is CASSQRGGTKYGYTF. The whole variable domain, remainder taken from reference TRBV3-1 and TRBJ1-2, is DTAVSQTPKYLVTQMGNDKSIKCEQNLGHDTMYWYKQDSKKFLKIMFSYNNKELIINETVPNRFSPKSPDKAHLNLHINSLELGDSAVYFCASSQRGGTKYGYTFGSGTRLTVV.

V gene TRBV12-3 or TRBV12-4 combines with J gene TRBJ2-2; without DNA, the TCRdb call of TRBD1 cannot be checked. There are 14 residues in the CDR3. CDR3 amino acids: CASSWGADTGELFF.